This entry features one T cell receptor beta chain sequence. The sample originates from a study of blood T cell repertoires in COVID-19. The V gene lost 7 bases and the J gene lost 0 bases, with 8 bases spanning the gap. The CDR3 length is 13 residues. CDR1 is SGHNT and CDR2 is YYREEE in the germline V gene (reference sequence). The protocol was immunoSEQ multiplex PCR, while the TCRdb copy is restricted to in-frame clones and leaves out a portion. In the table there are approximately 500,000 clones, 70% to 90% of which are singletons. This TCR was recovered from a woman in her 50s with COVID-19, enrolled during active disease. Sequenced material: peripheral blood. The chain couples TRBV5-4 to TRBJ1-5; D is unresolved. The CDR3 here is CASPSSSNQPQHF. CDR3 nucleotide sequence: TGTGCCAGCCCTTCGAGTAGCAATCAGCCCCAGCATTTT.